This TCR beta chain derives from a study of T cells in Graves' hyperthyroidism and ophthalmopathy. Study-wide results and limits: Median prediction lead before ophthalmopathy onset was six to eight months with the model. Ophthalmopathy was distinguished from stable hyperthyroidism by 13 V-J signatures.

This clonotype has only a few counts. No antigen is known for it. There were TCR beta CDR3 regions amplified from RNA transcripts. The HTBI primer set was used in a first-round RT-PCR of the TCR CDR3. Using its own MiXCR run on the multiplex PCR reads, TCRdb lists one record per CDR3 protein. The sample has approximately 590,000 distinct CDR3 sequences, around 46% seen once; the top ten hold 8.2%. Hyperthyroidism had been newly diagnosed in patients aged 18 to 65, and its duration was under 2 months. Uncontrolled infection, other autoimmune disease, pregnancy or lactation barred patients from enrollment. V shed 6 bases and J shed 0 bases, with 18 bases lying between them. The CDR3 extends over 16 amino acids.

This TCR was sampled from a young woman with Graves' hyperthyroidism. This chain uses TRBV12-3 or TRBV12-4 with TRBJ2-7, with D perhaps matching TRBD1 (6 bases). Sequencing was carried out using peripheral blood or thyroid tissue (not recorded which). CDR3 coding DNA: TGTGCCAGCAGCTCAACCTGGGGGCTAGACTCCTACGAGCAGTACTTC. It yields the protein CASSSTWGLDSYEQYF.